The rows below give T cell receptor beta chains drawn from one sample of a study of response to subunit inactivated influenza vaccine. Each CDR3 protein gets one entry after TCRdb re-called the RT-PCR reads with MiXCR. The profile shows roughly 700,000 distinct CDR3 sequences, around 14% of them singletons. The source was PBMCs from blood, collected approximately 12 days after vaccination. These TCRs come from a man aged 50-59 years who received an inactivated influenza vaccine. The CDR3 runs from the conserved cysteine through the conserved F or W. D genes are given only for firm matches. Clone size is shown for a subset of rows, as once, few, many or a class of expanded clone.

V	D	size	J	DNA	CDR3
TRBV20-1	TRBD2	-	TRBJ2-3	TGCAGTGCTAGAGTCTCCGGGGGGTTGTATTTT	CSARVSGGLYF
TRBV18	-	-	TRBJ2-7	TGTGCCAGCTCACCAGTCTCAGGGTCCTACGAGCAGTACTTC	CASSPVSGSYEQYF
TRBV7-9	-	many	TRBJ2-3	TGTGCCAGCATGGGTATGGCAGATACGCAGTATTTT	CASMGMADTQYF
TRBV12-3/TRBV12-4	TRBD1	few	TRBJ2-1	TGTGCCAGCAGCATCGACGACAGGGGTTACAATGAGCAGTTCTTC	CASSIDDRGYNEQFF
TRBV7-8	-	-	TRBJ2-7	TGTGCCAGCAGCGGAAGACTAGGGGCTACCTACGAGCAGTACTTC	CASSGRLGATYEQYF
TRBV7-7	-	-	TRBJ2-2	TGTGCCAGCAGCTCCCTTGAAACCGGGGAGCTGTTTTTT	CASSSLETGELFF
TRBV5-1	-	-	TRBJ1-4	TGCGCCAGCATCCTCTACAACGGAAATGAAAAACTGTTTTTT	CASILYNGNEKLFF
TRBV9	TRBD1	many	TRBJ2-3	TGTGCCAGCAGCGTAACCCCGGGACAGGGGATAAATACGCAGTATTTT	CASSVTPGQGINTQYF
TRBV5-1	-	-	TRBJ2-3	TGCGCCAGCAGCTCGGATCTAGGTCCGGCAGATACGCAGTATTTT	CASSSDLGPADTQYF
TRBV20-1	TRBD1	-	TRBJ1-2	TGCAGTGCTAGGGACAGGGTTAGCTATGGCTACACCTTC	CSARDRVSYGYTF
TRBV20-1	TRBD2	-	TRBJ2-7	TGCAGTGCAACTAGGGTTGCGGGAGGCCCCAACGAGCAGTACTTC	CSATRVAGGPNEQYF
TRBV12-3/TRBV12-4	TRBD2	-	TRBJ2-5	TGTGCCAGCAGTTTTCGGGGGGGGTTGCTAGAGACCCAGTACTTC	CASSFRGGLLETQYF
TRBV5-1	-	many	TRBJ2-3	TGCGCCAGCAGGGATAGAGCTAGCACAGATACGCAGTATTTT	CASRDRASTDTQYF
TRBV20-1	-	few	TRBJ2-1	TGCAGTGCTAGATTTGCAGGGCCCTACAATGAGCAGTTCTTC	CSARFAGPYNEQFF
TRBV7-2	TRBD2	-	TRBJ2-7	TGTGCCAGCAGCACAACCGGGACTAGCGTAACCTACGAGCAGTACTTC	CASSTTGTSVTYEQYF
TRBV7-9	TRBD1	few	TRBJ2-2	TGTGCCAGCAGCTTAGTTTCCGGACAGGGGACCGGGGAGCTGTTTTTT	CASSLVSGQGTGELFF
TRBV30	TRBD2	few	TRBJ2-1	TGTGCCTGGAGTACTCTAGCGGGAGCTAGCAATGAGCAGTTCTTC	CAWSTLAGASNEQFF
TRBV20-1	-	-	TRBJ2-7	TGCAGTGCTAATAGGGGGGCCTACGAGCAGTACTTC	CSANRGAYEQYF
TRBV28	TRBD1	few	TRBJ1-5	TGTGCCAGCAGTGGACAGGGACAGTTGGATCAGCCCCAGCATTTT	CASSGQGQLDQPQHF
TRBV4-3	TRBD1	-	TRBJ1-2	TGCGCCAGCAGCCCGAGAGACCGGGACAGAGGCTATGGCTACACCTTC	CASSPRDRDRGYGYTF
TRBV5-6	TRBD1	few	TRBJ2-3	TGTGCCAGCAGCCGCAATAGGGACAGGATACAAGATACGCAGTATTTT	CASSRNRDRIQDTQYF
TRBV28	-	-	TRBJ2-7	TGTGCCAGCAGTCCAGGAGGGCAGGGGAGCTACGAGCAGTACTTC	CASSPGGQGSYEQYF
TRBV12-3/TRBV12-4	-	-	TRBJ1-1	TGTGCCAGCAGTTTGACAGAAAAGAACACTGAAGCTTTCTTT	CASSLTEKNTEAFF
TRBV12-3/TRBV12-4	TRBD1	-	TRBJ1-1	TGTGCCAGCAGACGGGGACAGAGGTACACTGAAGCTTTCTTT	CASRRGQRYTEAFF
TRBV5-1	-	many	TRBJ1-2	TGCGCCAGCAGCTTGGACACTTTTGGCTACACCTTC	CASSLDTFGYTF
TRBV7-9	-	-	TRBJ2-3	TGTGCCAGCAGGGCGGATGACACAGATACGCAGTATTTT	CASRADDTDTQYF
TRBV4-3	-	few	TRBJ1-2	TGCGCCAGCAGCCAAGCTCGGCAGGGGCCCTCTGGCTACACCTTC	CASSQARQGPSGYTF
TRBV7-3	TRBD1	-	TRBJ2-1	TGTGCCAGCAGCAAACAGGGGAATGAGCTGTTCTTC	CASSKQGNELFF
TRBV7-9	-	-	TRBJ1-5	TGTGCCAGCAGCTACGGGCCTCTCAATCAGCCCCAGCATTTT	CASSYGPLNQPQHF
TRBV5-1	TRBD2	-	TRBJ2-5	TGCGCCAGCAGCTTGGTGGCTAGCGGTTCACAAGAGACCCAGTACTTC	CASSLVASGSQETQYF
TRBV10-3	-	-	TRBJ2-3	TGTGCCATCTCGGGGCCTAGCGCGGCAGATACGCAGTATTTT	CAISGPSAADTQYF
TRBV20-1	TRBD2	-	TRBJ2-7	TGCAGTGCTAGAGGTTGGGTAGCGGGAGACGAGCAGTACTTC	CSARGWVAGDEQYF